This record looks at one TCR beta chain sequence and its context. Its antigen remains unidentified. No much larger clonotype is one base removed from it; base qualities were not supplied. TCRbeta CDR3 regions were amplified from genomic DNA by means of the immunoSEQ Assay, a bias-controlled multiplex PCR. Under the source paper's analysis protocol: The number of nucleated cells in each sample was estimated by amplification of reference gene primers within the assay. To quantify the absolute abundance of each unique TCRbeta CDR3 rearrangement, sequence reads were collapsed and filtered. For each sample, productive Simpson clonality was calculated as the square root of Simpson's diversity index across productive rearrangements. TCRdb obtained this table from immuneACCESS and retained in-frame rearrangements with V and J assigned. These tables miss some clones; where compared with another copy, unresolved V genes account for less than half of the shortfall, and the remainder is unexplained. V and J calls and clone size are those listed in that table; D and trimming were worked out from the DNA. Here the sample has approximately 150,000 clones; approximately 84% occur a single time. Less than 2.5% of the sample comes from the top ten.

Whole blood was collected in K2EDTA tubes by collaborating institutions according to the institutions' own protocols. For TCRbeta analysis, collaborator samples were shipped as frozen whole blood, as isolated PBMCs, or as DNA extracted from either sample type. This specimen belongs to a study of blood T cell repertoires in COVID-19 (dated by TCRdb to the early 2020s). Notes on the research overall: Samples covering the acute and convalescent phases of COVID-19 were provided by collaborators in the United States, Italy and Spain. A freely available public database, intended as a resource for researchers studying the immune response to SARS-CoV-2, is where the repertoires were released. The material from the prospective study consisted of cDNA or gDNA derived from T cells, B-cell-depleted T cells, or PBMCs. Sample metadata almost always included a de-identified subject ID, COVID-19 status, age in years and sex. HLA class I and class II types, where available, came from metadata supplied by the sample provider rather than from assay-based typing. Deeply sampled blood TCRbeta repertoires from subjects exposed to, actively infected with, or recovered from COVID-19 were included in the dataset. The samples were drawn from the first 160 participants of the ongoing ImmuneRACE study and from 950 to 1,500 subjects provided by 6 global collaborators. What the study reported, not specific to this receptor: How much clinical and demographic metadata was included differed by source and by participant, and the metadata was provided uncurated.

From cysteine to phenylalanine, the CDR3 is 13 amino acids long. The only DNA kept is the CDR3, 39 bases in frame from the first base. V is cut by 2 bases and J by 3 bases, and the space between the germline ends is 7 bases. CDR1 and CDR2, looked up from the germline V gene, are SGHTS and YDEGEE. The source of this sequence is a woman in her fifties or sixties with acute or convalescent COVID-19. The chain was built from TRBV5-8 and TRBJ2-3; too little of a D gene remains to name it. Sample: peripheral blood. CDR3 region: CASSFPGTDTQYF. The DNA sequence is as follows: TGTGCCAGCAGCTTTCCCGGGACAGATACGCAGTATTTT.